This T cell receptor (beta chain) was found in a study of Ad26.COV2.S vaccination and SARS-CoV-2 variants. Study as a whole: Ad26.COV2.S given intramuscularly, once or twice 56 days apart.

Study-level points and caveats: Breadth, reportedly substantial, characterized the spike-specific CD8+ and CD4+ T cell responses after vaccination. From the TCR breadth and depth analyses, total T cell responses may have been underestimated.

Sequencing used immunoSEQ multiplex PCR; TCRdb keeps in-frame clones, though not all of them. The sample lists approximately 410,000 clones, more than 75% seen once, with about 3.5% in the top ten. Turning to this clone: As yet, its antigen is unknown.

Stated treatment: roughly 18 received Ad26.COV2.S at low or high dose, single or two shots; about 5 received placebo; per-sample allocation not given. Specimens were obtained on day 63 following the first vaccine or placebo injection. V dropped 1 base and J dropped 2 bases, with 18 bases sitting between them. The CDR3 is 17 amino acids. Germline V gene lookup returns CDR1 MGHRA and CDR2 YSYEKL. Source: peripheral blood, taken in a trial of Ad26.COV2.S vaccine versus placebo. The sequence was collected from a person aged 18-60 years who received the Ad26.COV2.S COVID-19 vaccine or a placebo. This chain links TRBV4-1 with TRBJ2-7; D possibly corresponds to TRBD2 (6 bases). CDR3 protein: CASSQVIVAGSTYEQYF. CDR3 coding DNA: TGCGCCAGCAGCCAAGTTATCGTGGCGGGGTCCACCTACGAGCAGTACTTC.